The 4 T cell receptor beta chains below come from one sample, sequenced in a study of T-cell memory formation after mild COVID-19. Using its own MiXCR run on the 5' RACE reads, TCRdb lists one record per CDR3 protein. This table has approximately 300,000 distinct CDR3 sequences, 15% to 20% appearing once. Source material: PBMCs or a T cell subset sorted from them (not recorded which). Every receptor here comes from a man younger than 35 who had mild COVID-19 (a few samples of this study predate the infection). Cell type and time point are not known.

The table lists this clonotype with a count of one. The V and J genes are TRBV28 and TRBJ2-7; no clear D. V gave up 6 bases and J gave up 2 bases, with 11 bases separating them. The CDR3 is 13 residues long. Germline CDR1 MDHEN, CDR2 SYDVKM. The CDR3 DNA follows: TGTGCCAGCAGAAAACCCGACACCTACGAGCAGTACGTC. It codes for CASRKPDTYEQYV.

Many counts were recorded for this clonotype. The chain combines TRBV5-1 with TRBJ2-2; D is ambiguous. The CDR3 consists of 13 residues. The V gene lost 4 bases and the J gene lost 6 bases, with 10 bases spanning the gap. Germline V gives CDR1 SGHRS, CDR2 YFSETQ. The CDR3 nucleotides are TGCGCCAGCAGCCAGGACCCGTCCGGGGAGCTGTTTTTT. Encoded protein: CASSQDPSGELFF.

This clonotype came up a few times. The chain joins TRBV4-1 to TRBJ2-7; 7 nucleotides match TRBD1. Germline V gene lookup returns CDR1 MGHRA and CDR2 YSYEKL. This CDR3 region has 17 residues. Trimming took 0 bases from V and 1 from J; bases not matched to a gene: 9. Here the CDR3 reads CASSQDSNPGGSYEQYV. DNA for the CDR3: TGCGCCAGCAGCCAAGACTCGAACCCAGGGGGATCCTACGAGCAGTACGTC.

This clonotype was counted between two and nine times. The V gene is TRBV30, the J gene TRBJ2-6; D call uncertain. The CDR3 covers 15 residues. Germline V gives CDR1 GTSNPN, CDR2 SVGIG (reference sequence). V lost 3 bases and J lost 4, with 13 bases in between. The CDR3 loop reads CAWRAPYAGANVLTF. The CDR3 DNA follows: TGTGCCTGGAGAGCACCTTATGCCGGGGCCAACGTCCTGACTTTC.